This T cell receptor beta chain was identified in a study of OX40 agonist ivuxolimab in advanced cancers. The V gene lost 6 bases and the J gene lost 2 bases, with 19 bases spanning the gap. Germline loops: CDR1 MNHEY, CDR2 SMNVEV (reference sequence). The CDR3 runs to 17 residues. Produced via immunoSEQ multiplex PCR; TCRdb's table is partial and in-frame only. The sample yields over 70,000 clones, 90% to 95% seen once. The chain is built from TRBV27 and TRBJ2-2; TRBD1 is a possible D gene (6 bases). The clonotype was recovered from an adult with an advanced solid tumor such as melanoma, head and neck, liver or kidney cancer. The sequences come from CD4+ or CD8+ T cells sorted from blood, collected in a trial of the OX40 agonist ivuxolimab. DNA for the CDR3: TGTGCCAGCAGCTGGGAACAGGGTTCGCTTAACACCGGGGAGCTGTTTTTT. Protein sequence: CASSWEQGSLNTGELFF.